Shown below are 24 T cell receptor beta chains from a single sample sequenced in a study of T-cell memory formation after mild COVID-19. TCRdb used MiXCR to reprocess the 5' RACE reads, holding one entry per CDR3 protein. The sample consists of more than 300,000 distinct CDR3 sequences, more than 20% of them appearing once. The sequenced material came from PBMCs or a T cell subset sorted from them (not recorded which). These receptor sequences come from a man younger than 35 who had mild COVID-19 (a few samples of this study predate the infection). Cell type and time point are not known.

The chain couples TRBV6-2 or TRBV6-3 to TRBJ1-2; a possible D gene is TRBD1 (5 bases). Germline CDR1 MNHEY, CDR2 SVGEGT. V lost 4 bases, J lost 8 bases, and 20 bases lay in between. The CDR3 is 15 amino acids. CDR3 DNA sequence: TGTGCCAGCAGTTCGGGACGCTTCGCGCTCGGGGGCTACACCTTC. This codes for CASSSGRFALGGYTF.

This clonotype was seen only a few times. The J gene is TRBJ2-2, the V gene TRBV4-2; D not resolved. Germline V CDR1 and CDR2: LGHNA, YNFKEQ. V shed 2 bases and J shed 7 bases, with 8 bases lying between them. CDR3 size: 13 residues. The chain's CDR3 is CASSQFVRGELFF. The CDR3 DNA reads TGTGCCAGCAGCCAATTTGTTCGCGGGGAGCTGTTTTTT.

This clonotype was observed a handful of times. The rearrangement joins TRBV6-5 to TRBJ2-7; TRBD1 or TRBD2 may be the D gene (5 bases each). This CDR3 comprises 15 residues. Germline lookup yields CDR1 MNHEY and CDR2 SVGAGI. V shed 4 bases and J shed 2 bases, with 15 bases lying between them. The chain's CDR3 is CASSSAAGATYEQYV. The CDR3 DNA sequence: TGTGCCAGCAGTTCCGCTGCCGGGGCGACCTACGAGCAGTACGTC.

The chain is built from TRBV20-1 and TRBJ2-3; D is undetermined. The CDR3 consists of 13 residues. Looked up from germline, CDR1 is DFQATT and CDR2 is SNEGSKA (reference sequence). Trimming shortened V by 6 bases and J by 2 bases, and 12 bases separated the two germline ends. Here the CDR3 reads CSAKRTDTDTQYF. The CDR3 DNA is TGCAGTGCCAAAAGGACGGACACAGATACGCAGTATTTT.

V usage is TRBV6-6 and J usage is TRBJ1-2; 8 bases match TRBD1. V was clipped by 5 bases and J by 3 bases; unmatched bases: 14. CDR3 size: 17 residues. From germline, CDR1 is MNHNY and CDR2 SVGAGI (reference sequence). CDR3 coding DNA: TGTGCCAGCAGTAGACTGGCAGGGGGCGCGTCCGACTATGGCTACACCTTC. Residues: CASSRLAGGASDYGYTF.

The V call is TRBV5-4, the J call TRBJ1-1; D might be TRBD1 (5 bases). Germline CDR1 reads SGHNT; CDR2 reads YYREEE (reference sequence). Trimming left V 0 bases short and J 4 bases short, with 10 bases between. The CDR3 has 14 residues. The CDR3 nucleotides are TGTGCCAGCAGCTTGGGGACAACAGGCACTGAAGCTTTCTTT. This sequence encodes CASSLGTTGTEAFF.

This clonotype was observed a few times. The CDR3 region is CASSPAPGQARVAFF. CDR3 in DNA: TGCGCCAGCAGCCCGGCCCCTGGGCAGGCCCGGGTGGCTTTCTTT. This chain uses TRBV5-1 with TRBJ1-1; no clear D. In germline, CDR1 is SGHRS, CDR2 YFSETQ. Trimming took off 4 bases at V and 11 bases at J, with 24 bases between the two ends. CDR3 length: 15 amino acids. Drawing the rest from reference TRBV5-1 and TRBJ1-1, the complete variable domain is KAGVTQTPRYLIKTRGQQVTLSCSPISGHRSVSWYQQTPGQGLQFLFEYFSETQRNKGNFPGRFSGRQFSNSRSEMNVSTLELGDSALYLCASSPAPGQARVAFFGQGTRLTVV.

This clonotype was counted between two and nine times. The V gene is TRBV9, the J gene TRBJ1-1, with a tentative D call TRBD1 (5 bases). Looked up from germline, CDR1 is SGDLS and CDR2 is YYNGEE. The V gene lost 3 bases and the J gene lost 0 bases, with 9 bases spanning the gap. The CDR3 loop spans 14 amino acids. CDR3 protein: CASSATAMNTEAFF. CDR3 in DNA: TGTGCCAGCAGCGCGACAGCAATGAACACTGAAGCTTTCTTT.

The CDR3 DNA is TGTGCCAGCAGTGACGGAGGACAGGGTCAAACCGGGGAGCTGTTTTTT. Its translation is CASSDGGQGQTGELFF. The chain couples TRBV6-4 to TRBJ2-2, with 8 bases that match TRBD1. With 2 bases clipped from V and 5 bases from J, the junction kept 7 bases outside the gene matches. Looked up from germline, CDR1 is MRHNA and CDR2 is SNTAGT. The CDR3 spans 16 residues.

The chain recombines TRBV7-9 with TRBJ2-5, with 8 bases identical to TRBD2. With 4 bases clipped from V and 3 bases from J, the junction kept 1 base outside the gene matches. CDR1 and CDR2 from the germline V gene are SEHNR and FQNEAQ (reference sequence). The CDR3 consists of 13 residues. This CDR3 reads CASSYSGEETQYF. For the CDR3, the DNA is TGTGCCAGCAGCTATAGCGGGGAAGAGACCCAGTACTTC.

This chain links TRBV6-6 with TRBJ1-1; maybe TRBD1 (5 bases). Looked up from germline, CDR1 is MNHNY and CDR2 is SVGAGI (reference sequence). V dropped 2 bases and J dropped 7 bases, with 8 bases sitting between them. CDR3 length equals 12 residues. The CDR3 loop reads CASSYGGREAFF. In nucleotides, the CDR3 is TGTGCCAGCAGTTACGGGGGACGTGAAGCTTTCTTT.

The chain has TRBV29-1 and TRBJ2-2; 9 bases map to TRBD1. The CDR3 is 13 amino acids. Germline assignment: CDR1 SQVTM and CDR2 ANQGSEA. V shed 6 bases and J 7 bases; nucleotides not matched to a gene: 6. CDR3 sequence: CSVETGGVGELFF. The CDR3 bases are TGCAGCGTGGAGACAGGGGGTGTCGGGGAGCTGTTTTTT.

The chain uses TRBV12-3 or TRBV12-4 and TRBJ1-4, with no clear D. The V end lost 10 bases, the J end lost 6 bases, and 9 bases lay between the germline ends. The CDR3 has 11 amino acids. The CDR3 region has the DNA TGTGCCACCGGGCGGGATGAAAAACTGTTTTTT. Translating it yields CATGRDEKLFF.

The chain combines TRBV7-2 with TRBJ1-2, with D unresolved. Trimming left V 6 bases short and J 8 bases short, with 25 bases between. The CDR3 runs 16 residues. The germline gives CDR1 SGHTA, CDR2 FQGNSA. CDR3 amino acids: CASRIVGSKFSEGYTF. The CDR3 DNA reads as TGTGCCAGCAGGATCGTGGGGTCCAAGTTCAGCGAGGGCTACACCTTC.

The DNA for the CDR3 is TGCGCCAGCAGCCCTGTCAGTACTGGAAACACCATATATTTT. Translated, it gives CASSPVSTGNTIYF. The chain links TRBV5-1 to TRBJ1-3, with unresolved D. The CDR3 length is 14 residues. V was shortened by 4 bases and J by 2 bases, with 10 bases between the two germline ends. Germline CDR1 and CDR2: SGHRS and YFSETQ.

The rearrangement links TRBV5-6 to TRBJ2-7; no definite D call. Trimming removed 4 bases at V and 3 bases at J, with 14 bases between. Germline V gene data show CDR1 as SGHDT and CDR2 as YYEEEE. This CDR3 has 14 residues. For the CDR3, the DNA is TGTGCCAGCAGCGCCTCACCGGGTAGCTACGAGCAGTACTTC. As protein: CASSASPGSYEQYF. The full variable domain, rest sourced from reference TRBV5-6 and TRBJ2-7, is DAGVTQSPTHLIKTRGQQVTLRCSPKSGHDTVSWYQQALGQGPQFIFQYYEEEERQRGNFPDRFSGHQFPNYSSELNVNALLLGDSALYLCASSASPGSYEQYFGPGTRLTVT.

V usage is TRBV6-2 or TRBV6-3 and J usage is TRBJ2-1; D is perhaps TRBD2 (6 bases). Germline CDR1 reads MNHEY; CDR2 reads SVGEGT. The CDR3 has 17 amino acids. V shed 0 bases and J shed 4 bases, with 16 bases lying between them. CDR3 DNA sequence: TGTGCCAGCAGTTACTCCCGGGACTCGGGTCTTTACAATGAGCAGTTCTTC. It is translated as CASSYSRDSGLYNEQFF.

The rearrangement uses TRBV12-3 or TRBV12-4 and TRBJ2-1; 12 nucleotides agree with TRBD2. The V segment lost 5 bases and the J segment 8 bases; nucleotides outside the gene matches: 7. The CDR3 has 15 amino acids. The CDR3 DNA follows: TGTGCCAGCAGTACTCTAGCGGGGGGGTTATATGAGCAGTTCTTC. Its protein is CASSTLAGGLYEQFF.

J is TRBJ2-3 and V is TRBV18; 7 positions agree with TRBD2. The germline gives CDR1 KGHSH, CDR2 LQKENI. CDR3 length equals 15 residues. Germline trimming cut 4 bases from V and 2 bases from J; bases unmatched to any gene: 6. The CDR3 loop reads CASSLAGDYTDTQYF. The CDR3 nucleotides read TGTGCCAGCTCACTCGCCGGGGACTACACAGATACGCAGTATTTT.

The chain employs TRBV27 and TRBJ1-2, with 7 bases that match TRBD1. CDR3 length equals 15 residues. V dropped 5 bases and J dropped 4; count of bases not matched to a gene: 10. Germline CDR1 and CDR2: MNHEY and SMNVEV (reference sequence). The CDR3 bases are TGTGCCAGCAGTCCGCCGGGACAGCCGACCTATGGCTACACCTTC. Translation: CASSPPGQPTYGYTF.

The CDR3 is CSVGSRLEGTQYF. For the CDR3, the DNA is TGCAGCGTTGGGTCGCGGCTCGAGGGGACCCAGTACTTC. The V call is TRBV29-1, the J call TRBJ2-5; D perhaps matches TRBD2 (5 bases). V was trimmed by 4 bases and J by 7 bases, leaving 16 bases between them. Germline V gene lookup returns CDR1 SQVTM and CDR2 ANQGSEA. The CDR3 loop spans 13 amino acids.

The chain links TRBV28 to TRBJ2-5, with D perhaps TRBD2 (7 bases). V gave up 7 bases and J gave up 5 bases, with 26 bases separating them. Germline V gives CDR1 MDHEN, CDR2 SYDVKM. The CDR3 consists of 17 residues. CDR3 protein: CASIDARLGRGGETQYF. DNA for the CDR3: TGTGCCAGCATTGACGCTCGTCTGGGCAGGGGAGGGGAGACCCAGTACTTC.

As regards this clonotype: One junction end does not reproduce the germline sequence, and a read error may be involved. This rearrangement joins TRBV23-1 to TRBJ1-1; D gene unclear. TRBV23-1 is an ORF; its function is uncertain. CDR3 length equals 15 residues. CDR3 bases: TGCGCCAACAGTCCTTGTGAGCGTCGGGGTTCAGTAGCTTTCTTT. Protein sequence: CANSPCERRGSVAFF.

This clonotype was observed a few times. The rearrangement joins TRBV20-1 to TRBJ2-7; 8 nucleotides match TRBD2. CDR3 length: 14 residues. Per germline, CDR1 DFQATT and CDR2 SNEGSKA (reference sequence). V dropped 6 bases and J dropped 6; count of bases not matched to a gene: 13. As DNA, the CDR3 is TGCAGTGCCCAGAGCGGGGGAGCGCTGGGCGAGCAGTACTTC. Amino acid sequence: CSAQSGGALGEQYF.